The table lists the clone carrying this TCR beta chain with a few counts. The antigen is not known. The data belong to a study of CD8 T cells in ankylosing spondylitis. The study, taken as a whole, reports: With a CD8+ phenotype, disease-linked clones were relatively rare in peripheral blood. Prior work had noted some motif variants in reactive arthritis blood and synovial fluid. From matched ankylosing spondylitis synovial fluid, disease-linked clones were reportedly recovered at significantly enriched levels.

Germline V gene lookup returns CDR1 SGHDN and CDR2 FVKESK. J gave up 1 base and V 3 bases, and 0 bases lay outside the gene matches. This CDR3 is 14 amino acids long. With molecular barcodes, quantitative 5'-RACE was used to make the TCR beta libraries. MiXCR, applied by TCRdb to the 5' RACE reads, yields one record per CDR3 protein. The profile covers around 31,000 distinct CDR3 sequences, with more than 25% appearing a single time and roughly 44% taken by the ten largest. Sequencing was done on a sample of synovial fluid, either unsorted or a sorted T cell fraction (not recorded which). V is TRBV14 and J is TRBJ1-5; 7 nucleotides align to TRBD1. This sequence originates from a male donor with ankylosing spondylitis. CDR3 DNA sequence: TGTGCCAGCAGCCACAGGGGGAGCAATCAGCCCCAGCATTTT. Translation: CASSHRGSNQPQHF.